This TCR beta chain was identified in a study of T-cell memory formation after mild COVID-19. TCRdb re-derived calls from the 5' RACE reads in MiXCR, one entry per CDR3 protein. The sample has approximately 230,000 distinct CDR3 sequences, about 17% seen once. This clonotype has ten or more counts. V shed 5 bases and J 3 bases; nucleotides not matched to a gene: 1. CDR3 length: 13 amino acids. This sequence originates from a young man who had mild COVID-19 (a few samples of this study predate the infection). Cell type and time point are not known. The chain carries TRBV12-3 or TRBV12-4 and TRBJ1-1; 9 bases map to TRBD1. Sequenced: PBMCs or a T cell subset sorted from them (not recorded which). The CDR3, as DNA: TGTGCCAGCAGTCGGACAGGGGACACTGAAGCTTTCTTT. As protein: CASSRTGDTEAFF.